A selection of T cell receptor beta chains follows, all from one sample in a study. Each CDR3 protein gets one entry after TCRdb re-called the 5' RACE reads with MiXCR. The repertoire holds tens of thousands of distinct CDR3 sequences, about 24% seen once, with around 4.7% in the top ten. Sequences were obtained from memory CD4+ T cells sorted from blood. The receptors stem from a female donor with breast cancer. Each CDR3 is given with its conserved first and last residue. D genes are given only for firm matches. For some rows the clone size is stated as once, few or many, or as a class when expanded; others skip it.

j_call: TRBJ2-7
clone_size: few
v_call: TRBV12-3/TRBV12-4
d_call: -
cdr3_nt: TGTGCCAGCAGCCCGGGACGGTTCTACGAGCAGTACTTC
cdr3_aa: CASSPGRFYEQYF

j_call: TRBJ1-6
clone_size: few
v_call: TRBV28
d_call: -
cdr3_nt: TGTGCCAGCAGTTTATATGGGTTTAGTTCACCCCTCCACTTT
cdr3_aa: CASSLYGFSSPLHF

j_call: TRBJ2-7
clone_size: many
v_call: TRBV18
d_call: -
cdr3_nt: TGTGCCAGCTCACCGACAGGACCCTACGAGCAGTACTTC
cdr3_aa: CASSPTGPYEQYF

j_call: TRBJ2-1
clone_size: few
v_call: TRBV7-6
d_call: -
cdr3_nt: TGTGCCAGCAGCGAAATGCAGGGTAATGAGCAGTTCTTC
cdr3_aa: CASSEMQGNEQFF

j_call: TRBJ2-2
clone_size: many
v_call: TRBV29-1
d_call: -
cdr3_nt: TGCAGCGTTGAATGGAGGGAGGACGTAAGTGGGGAGCTGTTTTTT
cdr3_aa: CSVEWREDVSGELFF

j_call: TRBJ2-7
clone_size: -
v_call: TRBV7-9
d_call: TRBD2
cdr3_nt: TGTGCCAGCAGCTCAGTCCCCCTAGCGGGAGCGTCCTACGAGCAGTACTTC
cdr3_aa: CASSSVPLAGASYEQYF

j_call: TRBJ2-2
clone_size: -
v_call: TRBV9
d_call: -
cdr3_nt: TGTGCCAGCAGCGTAGTTGGGGCGGCCGCGAACACCGGGGAGCTGTTTTTT
cdr3_aa: CASSVVGAAANTGELFF

j_call: TRBJ2-7
clone_size: -
v_call: TRBV28
d_call: -
cdr3_nt: TGTGCCAGCAGTGCCCGGCTCGGGGTCTCCGAGCAGTACTTC
cdr3_aa: CASSARLGVSEQYF

j_call: TRBJ2-7
clone_size: few
v_call: TRBV7-9
d_call: TRBD1
cdr3_nt: TGTGCCAGCAGCCCCCGGGACAGGGGGCTCTACGAGCAGTACTTC
cdr3_aa: CASSPRDRGLYEQYF

j_call: TRBJ2-7
clone_size: -
v_call: TRBV7-9
d_call: TRBD2
cdr3_nt: TGTGCCAGCAGCTTAGGACTAGCGGGAGAAATCTACGAGCAGTACTTC
cdr3_aa: CASSLGLAGEIYEQYF

j_call: TRBJ1-5
clone_size: many
v_call: TRBV5-1
d_call: -
cdr3_nt: TGCGCCAGCAGCCCGGGACAAGACAATCAGCCCCAGCATTTT
cdr3_aa: CASSPGQDNQPQHF

j_call: TRBJ2-3
clone_size: -
v_call: TRBV5-1
d_call: TRBD1
cdr3_nt: TGCGCCAGCAGCGGGCCGGGACAGGGGCTCACAGATACGCAGTATTTT
cdr3_aa: CASSGPGQGLTDTQYF

j_call: TRBJ1-1
clone_size: -
v_call: TRBV27
d_call: -
cdr3_nt: TGTGCCAGCAGCGATATAGACAGGCCCACTGAAGCTTTCTTT
cdr3_aa: CASSDIDRPTEAFF

j_call: TRBJ2-5
clone_size: many
v_call: TRBV27
d_call: -
cdr3_nt: TGTGCCAGCAGTTTATTCGGCCAAGAGACCCAGTACTTC
cdr3_aa: CASSLFGQETQYF

j_call: TRBJ2-7
clone_size: -
v_call: TRBV15
d_call: -
cdr3_nt: TGTGCCACCGGAATGAGAGTGAGACCCATCTACGAGCAGTACTTC
cdr3_aa: CATGMRVRPIYEQYF

j_call: TRBJ2-2
clone_size: -
v_call: TRBV12-3/TRBV12-4
d_call: TRBD2
cdr3_nt: TGTGCCAGCAGCTCGAGCGGGAGAGGGGCCGGGGAGCTGTTTTTT
cdr3_aa: CASSSSGRGAGELFF

j_call: TRBJ2-1
clone_size: many
v_call: TRBV9
d_call: -
cdr3_nt: TGTGCCAGCAGCGTAGGGATCCAGTCCTCCTACAATGAGCAGTTCTTC
cdr3_aa: CASSVGIQSSYNEQFF

j_call: TRBJ2-2
clone_size: few
v_call: TRBV20-1
d_call: TRBD2
cdr3_nt: TGCAGTGCTAGAGGCGGGGGGCCTAACACGAGGAACACCGGGGAGCTGTTTTTT
cdr3_aa: CSARGGGPNTRNTGELFF

j_call: TRBJ2-6
clone_size: many
v_call: TRBV9
d_call: -
cdr3_nt: TGTGCCAGCAGCTCTGGGGCCAACGTCCTGACTTTC
cdr3_aa: CASSSGANVLTF

j_call: TRBJ1-4
clone_size: -
v_call: TRBV21-1
d_call: -
cdr3_nt: TGTGCCAGCAGGCCGGGACATCTTGAAAAACTGTTTTTT
cdr3_aa: CASRPGHLEKLFF

j_call: TRBJ2-7
clone_size: -
v_call: TRBV7-2
d_call: TRBD2
cdr3_nt: TGTGCCAGCACTCGGGGGGGCAGTCGCGAGCAGTACTTC
cdr3_aa: CASTRGGSREQYF

j_call: TRBJ2-3
clone_size: -
v_call: TRBV9
d_call: -
cdr3_nt: TGTGCCAGCAGCCGGACAGCCCACACAGATGCGCAGTATTTT
cdr3_aa: CASSRTAHTDAQYF

j_call: TRBJ1-6
clone_size: few
v_call: TRBV6-1
d_call: -
cdr3_nt: TGTGCCAGCAACTACCGGGACGGGAATTCACCCCTCCACTTT
cdr3_aa: CASNYRDGNSPLHF

j_call: TRBJ2-7
clone_size: few
v_call: TRBV5-1
d_call: TRBD1
cdr3_nt: TGCGCCAGCAGCTTGGAAACAGGGGGAATCTACGAGCAGTACTTC
cdr3_aa: CASSLETGGIYEQYF

j_call: TRBJ2-7
clone_size: -
v_call: TRBV30
d_call: TRBD1
cdr3_nt: TGTGCCTGGAGTGTACCCCGACAGGGAAGGTACGAGCAGTACTTC
cdr3_aa: CAWSVPRQGRYEQYF

j_call: TRBJ1-6
clone_size: many
v_call: TRBV20-1
d_call: -
cdr3_nt: TGCAGTGCCCCTCGGACGGAGAGTCCCAGCTCCTATAATTCACCCCTCCACTTT
cdr3_aa: CSAPRTESPSSYNSPLHF

j_call: TRBJ2-7
clone_size: many
v_call: TRBV4-2
d_call: -
cdr3_nt: TGTGCCAGCAGCCAAGATCCGAGGGCCTTGGACGAGCAGTACTTC
cdr3_aa: CASSQDPRALDEQYF

j_call: TRBJ1-2
clone_size: -
v_call: TRBV20-1
d_call: -
cdr3_nt: TGCAGTGCTAGATCGGGTCTTAGCTACAGAACCCCGGGAGGCCACACCTTC
cdr3_aa: CSARSGLSYRTPGGHTF

j_call: TRBJ2-7
clone_size: -
v_call: TRBV12-3/TRBV12-4
d_call: -
cdr3_nt: TGTGCCAGCAGTTTCCAGATAAGGTCTGAGAAGCAGTACTTC
cdr3_aa: CASSFQIRSEKQYF

j_call: TRBJ2-7
clone_size: many
v_call: TRBV6-1
d_call: -
cdr3_nt: TGTGCCAGCTGGGCCGAATCCTACGAGCAGTACTTC
cdr3_aa: CASWAESYEQYF

j_call: TRBJ2-7
clone_size: -
v_call: TRBV9
d_call: -
cdr3_nt: TGTGCCAGCAGCGGGGAGGAAATTGCGCCGTACGAGCAGTACTTC
cdr3_aa: CASSGEEIAPYEQYF

j_call: TRBJ1-1
clone_size: -
v_call: TRBV6-5
d_call: -
cdr3_nt: TGTGCCAGCAGCCTAGCGAGGCAGGAGAACACTGAAGCTTTCTTT
cdr3_aa: CASSLARQENTEAFF

j_call: TRBJ2-3
clone_size: -
v_call: TRBV12-3/TRBV12-4
d_call: -
cdr3_nt: TGTGCCAGCAGCCCCGCGGGGCAGGGATGGGGCACAGATACGCAGTACTTT
cdr3_aa: CASSPAGQGWGTDTQYF

j_call: TRBJ2-7
clone_size: few
v_call: TRBV20-1
d_call: TRBD2
cdr3_nt: TGCAGTGCTCACCAACTAGCGGGAGTCTACGAGCAGTACTTC
cdr3_aa: CSAHQLAGVYEQYF

j_call: TRBJ2-5
clone_size: many
v_call: TRBV6-2/TRBV6-3
d_call: -
cdr3_nt: TGTGCCAGCAGTTACCCCCCAGCGGAAGAGACCCAGTACTTC
cdr3_aa: CASSYPPAEETQYF

j_call: TRBJ2-7
clone_size: -
v_call: TRBV29-1
d_call: TRBD2
cdr3_nt: TGCAGCGTCGGGGGGGCGGGAACCTACGAGCAGTACTTC
cdr3_aa: CSVGGAGTYEQYF